This is a list of T cell receptor beta chains from one sample in a study of T cell responses to AZD1222 COVID-19 vaccine. Only in-frame clones appear in the TCRdb table, and some are missing; sequencing was by immunoSEQ multiplex PCR. The table has tens of thousands of clones, 90% seen once. The source was peripheral blood, collected on day 0 of AZD1222 vaccination. Source of these receptors: an adult in good health. CDR3s include the opening cysteine and the closing phenylalanine or tryptophan. The order of the fields is CDR3 protein, CDR3 DNA, V gene, D gene, J gene, clone size. D genes are given only for firm matches. Clone sizes are given selectively: once, few, many, or a class where the clone is expanded.

CDR3aa: CSGDRGQTQYF
CDR3nt: TGCAGCGGAGACAGGGGGCAGACCCAGTACTTC
v_gene: TRBV29-1
d_gene: TRBD1
j_gene: TRBJ2-5
abundance: -

CDR3aa: CASSETTGPTGSPLHF
CDR3nt: TGTGCCAGCAGTGAAACCACAGGGCCGACGGGGTCACCCCTCCACTTT
v_gene: TRBV6-1
d_gene: -
j_gene: TRBJ1-6
abundance: once

CDR3aa: CASSPEGSSNQPQHF
CDR3nt: TGCGCCAGCAGCCCCGAGGGGAGCAGCAATCAGCCCCAGCATTTT
v_gene: TRBV5-1
d_gene: -
j_gene: TRBJ1-5
abundance: -

CDR3aa: CASSVGVIRNTEAFF
CDR3nt: TGTGCCAGCAGCGTAGGGGTGATTAGGAACACTGAAGCTTTCTTT
v_gene: TRBV9
d_gene: -
j_gene: TRBJ1-1
abundance: few

CDR3aa: CASSQLDSNTEAFF
CDR3nt: TGTGCCAGCAGCCAATTGGATTCGAACACTGAAGCTTTCTTT
v_gene: TRBV3-1/TRBV3-2
d_gene: -
j_gene: TRBJ1-1
abundance: -

CDR3aa: CASSSQGNTEAFF
CDR3nt: TGCGCCAGCAGCTCGCAGGGGAACACTGAAGCTTTCTTT
v_gene: TRBV5-1
d_gene: -
j_gene: TRBJ1-1
abundance: -

CDR3aa: CASSSQYEQYF
CDR3nt: TGCGCCAGCAGCTCCCAATACGAGCAGTACTTC
v_gene: TRBV5-1
d_gene: -
j_gene: TRBJ2-7
abundance: -

CDR3aa: CASSQSGQSNQPQHF
CDR3nt: TGTGCCAGCAGCCAATCAGGGCAAAGCAATCAGCCCCAGCATTTT
v_gene: TRBV16
d_gene: -
j_gene: TRBJ1-5
abundance: once

CDR3aa: CASSQRDRDRGIYEQYF
CDR3nt: TGTGCCAGCAGCCAACGCGATAGGGACAGGGGTATCTACGAGCAGTACTTC
v_gene: TRBV16
d_gene: TRBD1
j_gene: TRBJ2-7
abundance: medium-sized

CDR3aa: CASSPRARGLMTDTQYF
CDR3nt: TGCGCCAGCAGCCCTAGGGCGCGGGGGCTCATGACAGATACGCAGTATTTT
v_gene: TRBV5-1
d_gene: -
j_gene: TRBJ2-3
abundance: -

CDR3aa: CASMGEGGSEQFF
CDR3nt: TGTGCCAGCATGGGCGAGGGGGGGTCTGAGCAGTTCTTC
v_gene: TRBV2
d_gene: -
j_gene: TRBJ2-1
abundance: -

CDR3aa: CASSLGRQGYGYTF
CDR3nt: TGCGCCAGCAGCTTAGGCCGCCAGGGCTATGGCTACACCTTC
v_gene: TRBV5-1
d_gene: -
j_gene: TRBJ1-2
abundance: -

CDR3aa: CASSPQGQSNQPQHF
CDR3nt: TGTGCCAGCTCACCCCAGGGACAGAGCAATCAGCCCCAGCATTTT
v_gene: TRBV18
d_gene: TRBD1
j_gene: TRBJ1-5
abundance: -

CDR3aa: CASGPQPQHF
CDR3nt: TGTGCCAGTGGTCCTCAGCCCCAGCATTTT
v_gene: TRBV19
d_gene: -
j_gene: TRBJ1-5
abundance: -

CDR3aa: CASSRDSANTEAFF
CDR3nt: TGTGCCAGTAGTCGGGACAGCGCGAACACTGAAGCTTTCTTT
v_gene: TRBV19
d_gene: TRBD1
j_gene: TRBJ1-1
abundance: once

CDR3aa: CATSTRDNYGYTF
CDR3nt: TGTGCCACCAGCACGAGGGATAACTATGGCTACACCTTC
v_gene: TRBV15
d_gene: -
j_gene: TRBJ1-2
abundance: -

CDR3aa: CASGPREFTEAFF
CDR3nt: TGTGCCAGCGGGCCCCGGGAGTTCACTGAAGCTTTCTTT
v_gene: TRBV2
d_gene: -
j_gene: TRBJ1-1
abundance: -

CDR3aa: CASSGPSLGHAGKRLFF
CDR3nt: TGTGCCAGCTCAGGACCCTCCTTGGGGCACGCGGGGAAAAGACTGTTTTTT
v_gene: TRBV18
d_gene: -
j_gene: TRBJ1-4
abundance: -

CDR3aa: CASSFSAFALHGYTF
CDR3nt: TGTGCCAGCAGCTTCAGTGCTTTCGCCCTTCATGGCTACACCTTC
v_gene: TRBV7-8
d_gene: -
j_gene: TRBJ1-2
abundance: -

CDR3aa: CASSGGRTQETQYF
CDR3nt: TGCGCCAGCAGCGGAGGGAGGACCCAAGAGACCCAGTACTTC
v_gene: TRBV5-1
d_gene: -
j_gene: TRBJ2-5
abundance: -

CDR3aa: CASSVSPGLGDTQYF
CDR3nt: TGTGCCAGCAGCGTATCCCCGGGACTGGGGGATACGCAGTATTTT
v_gene: TRBV9
d_gene: -
j_gene: TRBJ2-3
abundance: once

CDR3aa: CASSLSSAVSYEQYF
CDR3nt: TGTGCCAGCAGCTTGTCTAGCGCGGTGTCCTACGAGCAGTACTTC
v_gene: TRBV5-4
d_gene: -
j_gene: TRBJ2-7
abundance: -

CDR3aa: CASSPTSGRMVDTDTQYF
CDR3nt: TGTGCCAGCTCACCAACTAGCGGGAGGATGGTGGACACAGATACGCAGTATTTT
v_gene: TRBV18
d_gene: TRBD2
j_gene: TRBJ2-3
abundance: -

CDR3aa: CASSDKTGPDTQYF
CDR3nt: TGTGCCAGCAGCGACAAAACAGGGCCAGATACGCAGTATTTT
v_gene: TRBV9
d_gene: -
j_gene: TRBJ2-3
abundance: -

CDR3aa: CASSFLDEQYF
CDR3nt: TGCGCCAGCAGCTTTCTGGACGAGCAGTACTTC
v_gene: TRBV5-1
d_gene: -
j_gene: TRBJ2-7
abundance: few

CDR3aa: CATSDAGLAGLYEQYF
CDR3nt: TGTGCCACCAGTGATGCAGGACTAGCGGGACTGTACGAGCAGTACTTC
v_gene: TRBV24-1
d_gene: TRBD2
j_gene: TRBJ2-7
abundance: -

CDR3aa: CASSLGRNQPQHF
CDR3nt: TGTGCCAGCAGCTTGGGGAGGAATCAGCCCCAGCATTTT
v_gene: TRBV7-6
d_gene: -
j_gene: TRBJ1-5
abundance: -

CDR3aa: CAISEGGSTDTQYF
CDR3nt: TGTGCCATCAGTGAGGGGGGGTCGACAGATACGCAGTATTTT
v_gene: TRBV10-3
d_gene: -
j_gene: TRBJ2-3
abundance: once

CDR3aa: CASSPVTGVSETQYF
CDR3nt: TGTGCCAGCTCACCAGTGACAGGGGTGTCAGAGACCCAGTACTTC
v_gene: TRBV18
d_gene: TRBD1
j_gene: TRBJ2-5
abundance: -

CDR3aa: CASLSGSEEKLFF
CDR3nt: TGTGCCAGCTTGTCGGGGTCCGAAGAAAAACTGTTTTTT
v_gene: TRBV28
d_gene: -
j_gene: TRBJ1-4
abundance: -

CDR3aa: CASSVVAGGSDTQYF
CDR3nt: TGTGCCAGCAGCGTAGTAGCGGGAGGGTCAGATACGCAGTATTTT
v_gene: TRBV9
d_gene: TRBD2
j_gene: TRBJ2-3
abundance: -

CDR3aa: CAISSGQTEAFF
CDR3nt: TGTGCCATCAGTTCAGGACAGACAGAAGCTTTCTTT
v_gene: TRBV10-3
d_gene: -
j_gene: TRBJ1-1
abundance: -

CDR3aa: CASSTLLAGGLHEQFF
CDR3nt: TGTGCCAGTAGTACCCTCCTAGCGGGAGGTTTGCATGAGCAGTTCTTC
v_gene: TRBV19
d_gene: TRBD2
j_gene: TRBJ2-1
abundance: -

CDR3aa: CASRPRTDTQYF
CDR3nt: TGTGCCAGCAGACCCCGCACAGATACGCAGTATTTT
v_gene: TRBV2
d_gene: -
j_gene: TRBJ2-3
abundance: -

CDR3aa: CASSRTGANNSPLHF
CDR3nt: TGTGCCAGCAGCAGGACGGGTGCGAATAATTCACCCCTCCACTTT
v_gene: TRBV7-9
d_gene: -
j_gene: TRBJ1-6
abundance: -

CDR3aa: CASSPTGTNEKLFF
CDR3nt: TGTGCCAGCAGCCCGACAGGGACAAATGAAAAACTGTTTTTT
v_gene: TRBV28
d_gene: TRBD1
j_gene: TRBJ1-4
abundance: -

CDR3aa: CASSLASGGATNEKLFF
CDR3nt: TGTGCCAGCAGCTTAGCCAGTGGTGGAGCGACTAATGAAAAACTGTTTTTT
v_gene: TRBV7-9
d_gene: -
j_gene: TRBJ1-4
abundance: -